These 2 T cell receptor beta chains share one sample of origin, sequenced in a study of lymphopenia after photon versus proton radiotherapy. TCRdb's table, derived via immunoSEQ multiplex PCR, lists solely in-frame clones and lacks some. The sample yields more than 60,000 clones, approximately 86% seen once. The sample here was peripheral blood, taken from a patient treated with photon-based radiotherapy. The receptors shown here come from a middle-aged man with gastric cancer.

This clone appeared a single time. J is TRBJ2-3 and V is TRBV5-1; 7 bases agree with TRBD1. CDR1 and CDR2 from the germline V gene are SGHRS and YFSETQ. V gave up 4 bases and J gave up 3 bases; unmatched junction bases: 5. The CDR3 is made up of 14 amino acids. Written as DNA, the CDR3 is TGCGCCAGCAGCGATCGACAGGGTACAGATACGCAGTATTTT. Translated, it gives CASSDRQGTDTQYF. Supplemented by reference TRBV5-1 and TRBJ2-3, the full variable domain reads KAGVTQTPRYLIKTRGQQVTLSCSPISGHRSVSWYQQTPGQGLQFLFEYFSETQRNKGNFPGRFSGRQFSNSRSEMNVSTLELGDSALYLCASSDRQGTDTQYFGPGTRLTVL.

This sequence joins TRBV11-2 and TRBJ2-7, with 8 bases identical to TRBD1. The junction had 9 bases not matched to a gene; V was cut back by 5 bases and J by 3 bases. The V gene's germline CDR1 is SGHAT and CDR2 FQNNGV. CDR3 length: 15 residues. The CDR3 reads CASSPQAGGYYEQYF. CDR3 nucleotides: TGTGCCAGCAGCCCCCAGGCAGGGGGCTACTACGAGCAGTACTTC.